The 3 T cell receptor beta chains given below trace back to one sample, sequenced in a study of blood T cell repertoires in COVID-19. Measured with immunoSEQ multiplex PCR; TCRdb has only the in-frame clones, and not every one. The data contain 200,000 to 300,000 clones, 70% to 90% of them singletons. The specimen sequenced was peripheral blood. These receptors came from a human donor in a cohort sampled during active COVID-19.

The J gene is TRBJ2-5, the V gene TRBV24-1; D is perhaps TRBD1 (5 bases). Deletions cut 3 bases from V and 1 base from J, with 8 bases between. From germline, CDR1 is KGHDR and CDR2 SFDVKD. This CDR3 spans 14 amino acids. CDR3 region: CATSDPDSQETQYF. For the CDR3, the DNA is TGTGCCACCAGTGATCCCGACAGCCAAGAGACCCAGTACTTC.

The chain couples TRBV5-4 to TRBJ2-7; 8 positions match TRBD1. CDR1 SGHNT and CDR2 YYREEE come from the germline V gene (reference sequence). V was pared by 4 bases and J by 0 bases, with 3 bases of the junction left unmatched. The CDR3 loop spans 14 amino acids. The CDR3 spells CASSHGTGSYEQYF. The CDR3 DNA reads as TGTGCCAGCAGCCATGGGACAGGCTCCTACGAGCAGTACTTC.

The chain carries TRBV6-2 or TRBV6-3 and TRBJ1-2; the match to TRBD1 covers 8 bases. V lost 5 bases and J lost 4; bases outside the gene matches: 9. CDR3 length: 15 amino acids. Germline CDR1 MNHEY, CDR2 SVGEGT. This CDR3 reads CASSTQGALLYGYTF. The DNA of the CDR3 is TGTGCCAGCAGTACCCAGGGGGCTTTGCTCTATGGCTACACCTTC.